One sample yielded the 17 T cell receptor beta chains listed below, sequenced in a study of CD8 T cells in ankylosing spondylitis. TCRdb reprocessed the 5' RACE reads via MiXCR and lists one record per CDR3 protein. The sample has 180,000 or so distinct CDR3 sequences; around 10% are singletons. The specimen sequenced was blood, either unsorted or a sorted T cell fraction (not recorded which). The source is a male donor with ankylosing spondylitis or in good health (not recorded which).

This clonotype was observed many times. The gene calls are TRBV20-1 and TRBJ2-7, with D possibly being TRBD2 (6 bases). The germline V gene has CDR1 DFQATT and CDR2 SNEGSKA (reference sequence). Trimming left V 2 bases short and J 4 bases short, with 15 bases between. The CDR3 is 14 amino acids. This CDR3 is CSARKRGTPYEQYF. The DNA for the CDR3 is TGCAGTGCTAGAAAACGCGGGACTCCGTACGAGCAGTACTTC.

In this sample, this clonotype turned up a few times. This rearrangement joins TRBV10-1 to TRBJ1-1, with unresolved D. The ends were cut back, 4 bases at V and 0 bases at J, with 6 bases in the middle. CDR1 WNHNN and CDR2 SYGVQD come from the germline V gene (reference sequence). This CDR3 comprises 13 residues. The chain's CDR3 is CASSVGLNTEAFF. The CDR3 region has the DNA TGCGCCAGCAGTGTAGGTCTGAACACTGAAGCTTTCTTT.

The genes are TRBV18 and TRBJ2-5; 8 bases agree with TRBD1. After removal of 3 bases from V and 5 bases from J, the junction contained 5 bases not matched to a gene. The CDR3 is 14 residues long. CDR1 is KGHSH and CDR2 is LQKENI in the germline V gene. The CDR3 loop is CASSPWDRTETQYF. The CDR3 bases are TGTGCCAGCTCACCCTGGGACAGGACCGAGACCCAGTACTTC.

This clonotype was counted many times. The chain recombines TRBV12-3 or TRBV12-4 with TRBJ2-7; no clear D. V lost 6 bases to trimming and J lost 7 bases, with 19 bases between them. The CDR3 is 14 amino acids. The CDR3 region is CASRAMGRAEEQYF. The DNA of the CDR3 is TGTGCCAGCAGGGCCATGGGAAGGGCGGAAGAGCAGTACTTC.

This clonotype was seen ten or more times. The CDR3 bases are TGTGCCAGCCTGGGGGGCCTCACAGATACGCAGTATTTT. Translating gives CASLGGLTDTQYF. The chain employs TRBV2 and TRBJ2-3; D could derive from TRBD1 or TRBD2 (6 bases each). Germline values: CDR1 SNHLY, CDR2 FYNNEI. This CDR3 is 13 amino acids long. With 8 bases removed from V and 2 bases from J, the gap between germline ends came to 11 bases.

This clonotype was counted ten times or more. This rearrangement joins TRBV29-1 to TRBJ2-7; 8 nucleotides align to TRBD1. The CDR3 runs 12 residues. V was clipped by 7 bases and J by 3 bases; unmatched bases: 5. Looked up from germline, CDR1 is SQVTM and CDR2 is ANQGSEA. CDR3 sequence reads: CSAGQANYEQYF. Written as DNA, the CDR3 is TGCAGCGCGGGACAGGCTAACTACGAGCAGTACTTC.

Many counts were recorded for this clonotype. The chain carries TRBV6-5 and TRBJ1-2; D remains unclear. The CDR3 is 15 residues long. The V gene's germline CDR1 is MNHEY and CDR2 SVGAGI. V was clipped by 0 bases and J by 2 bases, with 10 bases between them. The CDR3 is CASSYSGILNYGYTF. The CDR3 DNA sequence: TGTGCCAGCAGTTACTCGGGTATTCTAAACTATGGCTACACCTTC.

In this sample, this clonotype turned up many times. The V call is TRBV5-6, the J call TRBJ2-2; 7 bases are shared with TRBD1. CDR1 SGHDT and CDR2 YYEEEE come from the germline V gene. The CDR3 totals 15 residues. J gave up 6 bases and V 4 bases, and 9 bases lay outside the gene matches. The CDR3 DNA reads TGTGCCAGCAGCCCCCGGGGCCAGGGGGCCGGGGAGCTGTTTTTT. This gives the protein CASSPRGQGAGELFF.

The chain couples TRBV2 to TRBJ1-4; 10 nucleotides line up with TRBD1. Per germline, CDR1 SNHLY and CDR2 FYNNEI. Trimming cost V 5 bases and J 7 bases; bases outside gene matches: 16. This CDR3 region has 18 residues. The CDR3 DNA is TGTGCCAGCAGTTTTGGGCCCCATCGAGGGGACAGGGGTGAAAAACTGTTTTTT. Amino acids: CASSFGPHRGDRGEKLFF.

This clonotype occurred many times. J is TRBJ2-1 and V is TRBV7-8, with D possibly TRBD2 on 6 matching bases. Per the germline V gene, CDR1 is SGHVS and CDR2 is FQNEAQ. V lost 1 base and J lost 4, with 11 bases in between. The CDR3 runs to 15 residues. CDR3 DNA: TGTGCCAGCAGCTTAGGGTTAGCGGAGTACAATGAGCAGTTCTTC. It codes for CASSLGLAEYNEQFF.

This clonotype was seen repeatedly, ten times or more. The CDR3 here is CASSQDRWPEYYGYTF. Here the CDR3 DNA reads TGTGCCAGCAGCCAAGATAGATGGCCGGAATACTATGGCTACACCTTC. The chain joins TRBV3-1 to TRBJ1-2; D uncertain. Trimming removed 0 bases at V and 3 bases at J, with 14 bases between. CDR1 and CDR2 from the germline V gene are LGHDT and YNNKEL (reference sequence). This CDR3 region has 16 residues.

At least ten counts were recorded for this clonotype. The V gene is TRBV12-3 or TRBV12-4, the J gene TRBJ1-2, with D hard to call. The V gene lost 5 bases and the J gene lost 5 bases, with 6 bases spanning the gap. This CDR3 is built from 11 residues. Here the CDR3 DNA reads TGTGCCAGCAGTCCGCTATATGGCTACACCTTC. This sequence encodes CASSPLYGYTF.

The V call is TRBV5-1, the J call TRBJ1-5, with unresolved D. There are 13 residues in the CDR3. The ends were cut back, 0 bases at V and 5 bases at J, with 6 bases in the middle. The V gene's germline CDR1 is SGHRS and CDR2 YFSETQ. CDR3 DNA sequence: TGCGCCAGCAGCTTGGCCCCGGATCAGCCCCAGCATTTT. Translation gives CASSLAPDQPQHF. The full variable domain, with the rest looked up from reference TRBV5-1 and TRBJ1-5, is KAGVTQTPRYLIKTRGQQVTLSCSPISGHRSVSWYQQTPGQGLQFLFEYFSETQRNKGNFPGRFSGRQFSNSRSEMNVSTLELGDSALYLCASSLAPDQPQHFGDGTRLSIL.

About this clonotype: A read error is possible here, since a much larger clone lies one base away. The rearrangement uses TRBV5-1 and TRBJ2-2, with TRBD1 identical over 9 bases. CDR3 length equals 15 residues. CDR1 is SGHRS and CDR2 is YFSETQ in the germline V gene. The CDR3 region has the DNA TGCGTCAGCAGCTTGGGACAGGGTGGAACCGGGGAGCTGTTTTTT. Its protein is CVSSLGQGGTGELFF.

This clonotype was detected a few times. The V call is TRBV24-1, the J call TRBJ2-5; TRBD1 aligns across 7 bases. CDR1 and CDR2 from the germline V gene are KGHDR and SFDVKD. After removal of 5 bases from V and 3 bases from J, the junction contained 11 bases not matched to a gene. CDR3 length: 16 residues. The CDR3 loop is CATSVLRGQGEETQYF. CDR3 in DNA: TGTGCCACCAGTGTCCTTCGGGGCCAGGGGGAAGAGACCCAGTACTTC.

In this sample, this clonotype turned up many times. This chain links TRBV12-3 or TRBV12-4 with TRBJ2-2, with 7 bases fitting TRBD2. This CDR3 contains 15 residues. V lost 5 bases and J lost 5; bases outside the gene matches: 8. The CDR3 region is CASSGRDYQTGELFF. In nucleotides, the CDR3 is TGTGCCAGCAGTGGCCGGGACTACCAAACCGGGGAGCTGTTTTTT.

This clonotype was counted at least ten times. The CDR3 is CSVPPPKVPALSTDTQYF. In DNA, the CDR3 is TGCAGCGTCCCCCCTCCAAAGGTTCCGGCCCTTTCCACAGATACGCAGTATTTT. The V call is TRBV29-1, the J call TRBJ2-3; D uncertain. This CDR3 is built from 18 residues. V shed 6 bases and J shed 2 bases, with 27 bases lying between them. The V gene's germline CDR1 is SQVTM and CDR2 ANQGSEA.